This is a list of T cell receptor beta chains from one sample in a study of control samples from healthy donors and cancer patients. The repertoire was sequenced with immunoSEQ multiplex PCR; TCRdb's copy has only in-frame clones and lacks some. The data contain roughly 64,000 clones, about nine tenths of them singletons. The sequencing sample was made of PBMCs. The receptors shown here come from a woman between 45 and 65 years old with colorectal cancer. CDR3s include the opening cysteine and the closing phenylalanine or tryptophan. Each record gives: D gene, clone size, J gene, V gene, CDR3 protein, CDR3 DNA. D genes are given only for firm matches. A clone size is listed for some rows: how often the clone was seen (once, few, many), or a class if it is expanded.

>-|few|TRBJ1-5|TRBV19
CASKRGPTWGNQPQHF
TGTGCCAGTAAAAGAGGCCCGACATGGGGCAATCAGCCCCAGCATTTT
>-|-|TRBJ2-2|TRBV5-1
CASSLQGTSGELFF
TGCGCCAGCAGCTTGCAGGGAACGAGCGGGGAGCTGTTTTTT
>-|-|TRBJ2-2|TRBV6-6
CASRRTEHTGELFF
TGTGCCAGCAGGAGGACAGAACACACCGGGGAGCTGTTTTTT
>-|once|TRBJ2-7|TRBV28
CASRGGEYEQYF
TGTGCCAGCCGTGGGGGCGAATACGAGCAGTACTTC
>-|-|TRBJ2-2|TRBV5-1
CASSLGRGAGYTGELFF
TGCGCCAGCAGCTTGGGGCGGGGAGCCGGGTATACCGGGGAGCTGTTTTTT
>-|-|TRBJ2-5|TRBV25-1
CASRSRETQYF
TGTGCCAGCAGGAGTAGGGAGACCCAGTACTTC
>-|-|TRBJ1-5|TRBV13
CASSLGGPVGLANQPQHF
TGTGCCAGCAGCCTAGGGGGTCCAGTGGGTCTGGCAAATCAGCCCCAGCATTTT
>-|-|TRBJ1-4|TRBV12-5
CASGLTGTVREKLFF
TGTGCTAGTGGTTTGACCGGGACCGTGCGGGAAAAACTGTTTTTT
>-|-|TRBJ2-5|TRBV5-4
CASSFQGGETQYF
TGTGCCAGCAGCTTCCAGGGGGGAGAGACCCAGTACTTC
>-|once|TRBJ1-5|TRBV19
CASSRSANSNQPQHF
TGTGCCAGTAGCCGGTCCGCGAATAGCAATCAGCCCCAGCATTTT